The source of this T cell receptor (beta chain) is a study of cytomegalovirus exposure and HLA in healthy donors. Use of 60 Vbeta and 13 Jbeta primers characterized the PCR. The repertoire was sequenced with immunoSEQ multiplex PCR; TCRdb's copy has only in-frame clones and lacks some. Seen here are 70,000 to 90,000 clones, roughly 74% observed once, and the top ten hold over 2%. The study, taken as a whole, reports: With later analysis, a missense DCLRE1C variant became linked to TCR beta V- and J-gene trimming.

Remarks on this clone: What it binds is not known.

The donors were healthy bone marrow donors. The clonotype comes from a man aged 35 to 55 in good health and CMV-seronegative. Sequenced input: PBMCs.

The CDR3 nucleotides are TGCGCCAGCAGCATCCATCACGGAGACTCTGGAAACACCATATATTTT. Translated, it gives CASSIHHGDSGNTIYF. The J gene is TRBJ1-3, the V gene TRBV4-1; D is ambiguous. The ends were cut back, 5 bases at V and 0 bases at J, with 14 bases in the middle. The CDR3 runs to 16 residues. Germline CDR1 and CDR2: MGHRA and YSYEKL.